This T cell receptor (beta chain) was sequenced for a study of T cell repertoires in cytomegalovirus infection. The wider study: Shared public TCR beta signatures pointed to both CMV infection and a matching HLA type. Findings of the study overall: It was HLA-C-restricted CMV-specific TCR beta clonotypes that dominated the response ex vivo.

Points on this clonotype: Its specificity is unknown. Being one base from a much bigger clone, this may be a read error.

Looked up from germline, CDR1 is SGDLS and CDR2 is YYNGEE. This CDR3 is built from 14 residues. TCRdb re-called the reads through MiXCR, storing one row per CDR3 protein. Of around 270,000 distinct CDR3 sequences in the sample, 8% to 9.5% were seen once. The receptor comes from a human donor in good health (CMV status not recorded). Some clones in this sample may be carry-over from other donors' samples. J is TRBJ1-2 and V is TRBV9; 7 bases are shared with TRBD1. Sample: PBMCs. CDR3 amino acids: CTSSPTRQGGGYTF. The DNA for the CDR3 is TGTACCAGCAGCCCCACCCGACAGGGTGGTGGCTACACCTTC. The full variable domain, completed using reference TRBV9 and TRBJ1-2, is DSGVTQTPKHLITATGQRVTLRCSPRSGDLSVYWYQQSLDQGLQFLIQYYNGEERAKGNILERFSAQQFPDLHSELNLSSLELGDSALYFCTSSPTRQGGGYTFGSGTRLTVV.